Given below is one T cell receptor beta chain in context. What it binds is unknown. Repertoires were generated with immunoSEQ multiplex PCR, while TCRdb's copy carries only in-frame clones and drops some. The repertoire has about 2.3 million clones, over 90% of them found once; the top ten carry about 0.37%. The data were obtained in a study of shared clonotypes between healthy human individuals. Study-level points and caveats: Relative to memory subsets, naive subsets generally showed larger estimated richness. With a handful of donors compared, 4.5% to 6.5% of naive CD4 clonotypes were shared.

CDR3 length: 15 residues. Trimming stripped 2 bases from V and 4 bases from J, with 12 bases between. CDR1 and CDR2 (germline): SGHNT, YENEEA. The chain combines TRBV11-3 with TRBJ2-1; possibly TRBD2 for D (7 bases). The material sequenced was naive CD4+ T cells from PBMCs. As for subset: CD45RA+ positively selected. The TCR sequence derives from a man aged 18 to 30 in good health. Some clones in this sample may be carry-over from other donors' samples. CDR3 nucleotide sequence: TGTGCCAGCAGCTTAAGGGGGGGAAATTACAATGAGCAGTTCTTC. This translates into CASSLRGGNYNEQFF.